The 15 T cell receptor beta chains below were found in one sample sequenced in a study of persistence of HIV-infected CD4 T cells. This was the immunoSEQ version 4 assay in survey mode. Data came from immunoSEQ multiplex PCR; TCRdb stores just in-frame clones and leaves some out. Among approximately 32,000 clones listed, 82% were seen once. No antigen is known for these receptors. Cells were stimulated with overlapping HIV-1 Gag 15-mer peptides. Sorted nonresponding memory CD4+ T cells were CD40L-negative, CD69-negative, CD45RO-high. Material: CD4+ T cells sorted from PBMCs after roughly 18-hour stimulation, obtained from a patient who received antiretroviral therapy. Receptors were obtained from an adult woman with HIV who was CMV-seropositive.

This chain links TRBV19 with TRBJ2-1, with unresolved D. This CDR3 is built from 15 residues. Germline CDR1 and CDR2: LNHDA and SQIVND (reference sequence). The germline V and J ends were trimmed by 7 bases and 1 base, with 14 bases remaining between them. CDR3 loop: CASTSKRLSYNEQFF. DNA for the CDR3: TGTGCCAGTACCTCGAAAAGGTTATCCTACAATGAGCAGTTCTTC.

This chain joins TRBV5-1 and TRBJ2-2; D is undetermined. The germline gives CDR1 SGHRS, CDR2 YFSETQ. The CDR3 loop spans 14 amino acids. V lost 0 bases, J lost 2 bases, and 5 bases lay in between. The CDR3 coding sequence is TGCGCCAGCAGCTTGGAGGCTAACACCGGGGAGCTGTTTTTT. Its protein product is CASSLEANTGELFF.

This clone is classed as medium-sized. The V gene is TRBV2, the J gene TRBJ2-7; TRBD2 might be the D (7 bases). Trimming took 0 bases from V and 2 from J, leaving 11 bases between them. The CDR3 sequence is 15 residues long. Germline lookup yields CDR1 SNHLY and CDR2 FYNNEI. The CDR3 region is CASSEAGGGAYEQYF. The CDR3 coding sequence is TGTGCCAGCAGTGAAGCGGGAGGGGGTGCCTACGAGCAGTACTTC.

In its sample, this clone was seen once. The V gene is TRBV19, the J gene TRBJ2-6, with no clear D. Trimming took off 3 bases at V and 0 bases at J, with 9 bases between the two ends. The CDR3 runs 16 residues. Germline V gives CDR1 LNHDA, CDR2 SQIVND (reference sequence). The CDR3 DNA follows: TGTGCCAGTAGTATTCTCGGCCTCTCTGGGGCCAACGTCCTGACTTTC. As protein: CASSILGLSGANVLTF. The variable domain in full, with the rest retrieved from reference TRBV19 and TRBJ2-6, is DGGITQSPKYLFRKEGQNVTLSCEQNLNHDAMYWYRQDPGQGLRLIYYSQIVNDFQKGDIAEGYSVSREKKESFPLTVTSAQKNPTAFYLCASSILGLSGANVLTFGAGSRLTVL.

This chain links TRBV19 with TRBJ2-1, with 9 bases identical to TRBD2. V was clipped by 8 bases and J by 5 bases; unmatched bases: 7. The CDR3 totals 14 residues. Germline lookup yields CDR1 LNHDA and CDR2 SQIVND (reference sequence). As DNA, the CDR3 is TGTGCCAGTGGGAGACTAGCGGACAACAATGAGCAGTTCTTC. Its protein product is CASGRLADNNEQFF.

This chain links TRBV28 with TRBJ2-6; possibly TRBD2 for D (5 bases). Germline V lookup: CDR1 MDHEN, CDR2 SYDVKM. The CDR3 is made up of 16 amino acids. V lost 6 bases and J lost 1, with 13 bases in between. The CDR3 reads CASRPAGESGANVLTF. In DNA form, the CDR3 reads TGTGCCAGCAGGCCCGCCGGGGAATCTGGGGCCAACGTCCTGACTTTC.

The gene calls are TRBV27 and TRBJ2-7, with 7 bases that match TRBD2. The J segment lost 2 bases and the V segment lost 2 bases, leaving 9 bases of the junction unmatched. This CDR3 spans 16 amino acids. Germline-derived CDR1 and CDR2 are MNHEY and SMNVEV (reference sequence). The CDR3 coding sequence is TGTGCCAGCAGTTTAACGTCGGGAGGAAGGACCTACGAGCAGTACTTC. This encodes CASSLTSGGRTYEQYF.

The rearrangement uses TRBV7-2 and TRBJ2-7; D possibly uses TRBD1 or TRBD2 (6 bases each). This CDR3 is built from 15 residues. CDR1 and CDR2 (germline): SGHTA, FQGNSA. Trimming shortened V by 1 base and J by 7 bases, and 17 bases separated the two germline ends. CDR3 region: CASSLVGGPGIEQYF. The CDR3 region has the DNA TGTGCCAGCAGCTTAGTAGGGGGGCCCGGAATAGAGCAGTACTTC.

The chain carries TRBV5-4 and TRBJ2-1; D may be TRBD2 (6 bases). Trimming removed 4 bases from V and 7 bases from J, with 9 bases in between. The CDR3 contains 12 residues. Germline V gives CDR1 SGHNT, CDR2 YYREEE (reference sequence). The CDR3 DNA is TGTGCCAGCAGCCTTGGACTAAATGAGCAGTTCTTC. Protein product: CASSLGLNEQFF. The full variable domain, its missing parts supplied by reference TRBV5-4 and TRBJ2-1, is ETGVTQSPTHLIKTRGQQVTLRCSSQSGHNTVSWYQQALGQGPQFIFQYYREEENGRGNFPPRFSGLQFPNYSSELNVNALELDDSALYLCASSLGLNEQFFGPGTRLTVL.

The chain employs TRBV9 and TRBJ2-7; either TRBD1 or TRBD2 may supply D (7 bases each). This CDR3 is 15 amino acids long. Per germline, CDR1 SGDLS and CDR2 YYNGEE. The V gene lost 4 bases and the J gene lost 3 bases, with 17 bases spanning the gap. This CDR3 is CASSLGGTDYYEQYF. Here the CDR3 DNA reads TGTGCCAGCAGCTTGGGGGGGACAGACTACTACGAGCAGTACTTC.

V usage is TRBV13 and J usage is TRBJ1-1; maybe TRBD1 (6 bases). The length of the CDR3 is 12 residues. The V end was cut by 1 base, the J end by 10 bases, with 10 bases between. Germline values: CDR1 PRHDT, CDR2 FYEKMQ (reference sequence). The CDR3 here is CASSLEGGRAFF. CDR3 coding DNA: TGTGCCAGCAGCTTAGAGGGGGGGAGAGCTTTCTTT.

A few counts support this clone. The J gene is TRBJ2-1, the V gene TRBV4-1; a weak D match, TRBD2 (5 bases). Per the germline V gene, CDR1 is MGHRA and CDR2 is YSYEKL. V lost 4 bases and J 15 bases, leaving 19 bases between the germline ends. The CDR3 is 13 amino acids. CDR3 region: CASSLTEGGLLFF. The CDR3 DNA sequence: TGCGCCAGCAGCCTAACCGAAGGTGGACTGTTGTTCTTC.

The CDR3, as DNA: TGTGCCAGCTCACGAGCGGACTTTACAGCTGGAAACACCATATATTTT. Amino acid sequence: CASSRADFTAGNTIYF. The chain uses TRBV18 and TRBJ1-3; D is unclear. Looked up from germline, CDR1 is KGHSH and CDR2 is LQKENI. The CDR3 runs to 16 residues. Trimming stripped 4 bases from V and 2 bases from J, with 15 bases between.

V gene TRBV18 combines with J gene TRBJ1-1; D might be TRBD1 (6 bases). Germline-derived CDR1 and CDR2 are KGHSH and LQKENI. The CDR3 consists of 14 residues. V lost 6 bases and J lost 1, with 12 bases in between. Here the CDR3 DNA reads TGTGCCAGCTCCCTACAGGGCCCGAACACTGAAGCTTTCTTT. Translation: CASSLQGPNTEAFF.

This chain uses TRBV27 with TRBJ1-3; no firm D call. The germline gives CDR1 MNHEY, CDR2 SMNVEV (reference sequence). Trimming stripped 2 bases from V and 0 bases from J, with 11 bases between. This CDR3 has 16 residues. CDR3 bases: TGTGCCAGCAGTTTAGACGGGATACACTCTGGAAACACCATATATTTT. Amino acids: CASSLDGIHSGNTIYF.